Shown below are 27 T cell receptor beta chains from a single sample sequenced in a study of cytomegalovirus exposure and HLA in healthy donors. PCR employed 60 Vbeta and 13 Jbeta primers. Clones were sequenced by immunoSEQ multiplex PCR, and TCRdb holds only the in-frame ones, with some missing. The repertoire includes more than 110,000 clones, just under 85% of them detected once, and 1.2% to 1.5% sits in the top ten. Input material: PBMCs. Receptors were obtained from a young man in good health and CMV-seropositive.

The chain links TRBV4-1 to TRBJ2-1; D unclear. The germline V and J ends were trimmed by 3 bases and 8 bases, with 11 bases remaining between them. Germline V CDR1 and CDR2: MGHRA, YSYEKL. This CDR3 region has 13 residues. The CDR3 sequence: CASSHQVTYEQFF. DNA of the CDR3: TGCGCCAGCAGCCACCAGGTTACCTATGAGCAGTTCTTC.

This clone has more than one count but fewer than ten. This chain's CDR3 is CASSLTGGDQPQHF. CDR3 sequence (DNA): TGTGCCAGCAGCTTAACAGGGGGCGATCAGCCCCAGCATTTT. The chain joins TRBV7-9 to TRBJ1-5; 9 nucleotides line up with TRBD1. The CDR3 totals 14 residues. Trimming took 2 bases from V and 5 from J; bases not matched to a gene: 1. The germline gives CDR1 SEHNR, CDR2 FQNEAQ (reference sequence).

This clone was detected only once. The rearrangement links TRBV6-5 to TRBJ2-5, with TRBD2 matching 7 bases. Germline V CDR1 and CDR2: MNHEY, SVGAGI. V dropped 7 bases and J dropped 5; count of bases not matched to a gene: 7. This CDR3 is 13 amino acids long. The CDR3 DNA is TGTGCCAGCACCACGACTAGCCCTGAGACCCAGTACTTC. Protein sequence: CASTTTSPETQYF.

This sequence joins TRBV12-5 and TRBJ2-7; 12 bases map to TRBD2. Germline values: CDR1 LGHNT, CDR2 FRNRAP. The junction had 7 bases not matched to a gene; V was cut back by 5 bases and J by 5 bases. The CDR3 is 15 amino acids. CDR3 sequence: CASGPRLAGVDEQYF. The DNA of the CDR3 is TGTGCTAGTGGTCCGAGACTAGCGGGAGTAGACGAGCAGTACTTC.

The rearrangement joins TRBV7-3 to TRBJ2-5; D gene unclear. V was trimmed by 0 bases and J by 4 bases, leaving 6 bases between them. CDR3 length: 13 amino acids. Germline-derived CDR1 and CDR2 are SGHTA and FQGTGA. This CDR3 reads CASSLTYRETQYF. In DNA form, the CDR3 reads TGTGCCAGCAGCTTAACATACAGAGAGACCCAGTACTTC.

J is TRBJ2-3 and V is TRBV7-2; 7 bases agree with TRBD2. Per germline, CDR1 SGHTA and CDR2 FQGNSA. V lost 2 bases, J lost 1 base, and 3 bases stayed unmatched. This CDR3 has 15 residues. The CDR3: CASSLTSVRTDTQYF. Here the CDR3 DNA reads TGTGCCAGCAGCTTAACTAGCGTCCGCACAGATACGCAGTATTTT.

The chain couples TRBV5-1 to TRBJ2-5; possible D gene TRBD2, 5 bases. The CDR3 runs to 14 residues. CDR1 is SGHRS and CDR2 is YFSETQ in the germline V gene. V lost 1 base and J lost 5, with 12 bases in between. CDR3 coding DNA: TGCGCCAGCAGCTTGTTCCCCGGGGAGGAGACCCAGTACTTC. Its protein product is CASSLFPGEETQYF.

The chain couples TRBV6-1 to TRBJ1-1; D call uncertain. The CDR3 covers 14 residues. Deletions cut 1 base from V and 5 bases from J, with 11 bases between. The germline V gene has CDR1 MNHNS and CDR2 SASEGT. CDR3 loop: CASSEGAFGTEAFF. CDR3 DNA: TGTGCCAGCAGTGAAGGGGCCTTTGGGACTGAAGCTTTCTTT.

V gene TRBV28 combines with J gene TRBJ1-1; TRBD1 matches at 8 bases. After removal of 6 bases from V and 5 bases from J, the junction contained 11 bases not matched to a gene. The CDR3 totals 15 residues. CDR1 and CDR2 (germline): MDHEN, SYDVKM. CDR3 protein: CASSRPTGAGTEAFF. The CDR3 coding sequence is TGTGCCAGCAGCCGTCCGACAGGGGCTGGGACTGAAGCTTTCTTT.

J is TRBJ1-1 and V is TRBV28; D uncertain. Trimming removed 3 bases from V and 9 bases from J, with 11 bases in between. CDR3 length: 12 residues. CDR1 MDHEN and CDR2 SYDVKM come from the germline V gene. As DNA, the CDR3 is TGTGCCAGCAGTTTGAGTGCAGGAAAAGCTTTCTTT. Its translation is CASSLSAGKAFF.

This sequence joins TRBV5-1 and TRBJ2-3, with 8 positions matching TRBD1. The J segment lost 3 bases and the V segment lost 2 bases, leaving 5 bases of the junction unmatched. CDR1 is SGHRS and CDR2 is YFSETQ in the germline V gene. There are 15 residues in the CDR3. The CDR3, as DNA: TGCGCCAGCAGCTTCGGACAGGGTGTTACAGATACGCAGTATTTT. This encodes CASSFGQGVTDTQYF.

This chain links TRBV5-4 with TRBJ2-2; D gene uncertain. V lost 4 bases to trimming and J lost 5 bases, with 6 bases between them. In germline, CDR1 is SGHNT, CDR2 YYREEE (reference sequence). The CDR3 sequence is 12 residues long. CDR3 sequence: CASSPKTGELFF. CDR3 in DNA: TGTGCCAGCAGCCCTAAGACCGGGGAGCTGTTTTTT. The full variable domain, rest sourced from reference TRBV5-4 and TRBJ2-2, is ETGVTQSPTHLIKTRGQQVTLRCSSQSGHNTVSWYQQALGQGPQFIFQYYREEENGRGNFPPRFSGLQFPNYSSELNVNALELDDSALYLCASSPKTGELFFGEGSRLTVL.

The chain's CDR3 is CATTNTGTRPEAFF. The CDR3 DNA reads TGTGCCACGACAAATACAGGGACGAGACCTGAAGCTTTCTTT. This chain links TRBV2 with TRBJ1-1; TRBD1 might be the D (6 bases). V was cut by 10 bases and J by 6 bases, with 21 bases left in between. CDR1 is SNHLY and CDR2 is FYNNEI in the germline V gene. The length of the CDR3 is 14 residues. Filled out from reference TRBV2 and TRBJ1-1, the complete variable domain reads EPEVTQTPSHQVTQMGQEVILRCVPISNHLYFYWYRQILGQKVEFLVSFYNNEISEKSEIFDDQFSVERPDGSNFTLKIRSTKLEDSAMYFCATTNTGTRPEAFFGQGTRLTVV.

The chain couples TRBV19 to TRBJ1-3; D is unclear. V gave up 8 bases and J gave up 4 bases, with 15 bases separating them. The CDR3 is 14 amino acids. Germline CDR1 reads LNHDA; CDR2 reads SQIVND (reference sequence). DNA for the CDR3: TGTGCCAGTGTCGGCGGCCAGATAGGAAACACCATATATTTT. Translation: CASVGGQIGNTIYF.

The chain uses TRBV5-1 and TRBJ2-7; 8 bases are a match to TRBD1. Germline CDR1 and CDR2: SGHRS and YFSETQ. V dropped 0 bases and J dropped 2; count of bases not matched to a gene: 7. The CDR3 is 16 residues long. The CDR3 region is CASSLGTGRRAYEQYF. As DNA, the CDR3 is TGCGCCAGCAGCTTGGGGACAGGGAGACGGGCCTACGAGCAGTACTTC.

The CDR3 reads CASSVPNSTGALRYNEQFF. In nucleotides, the CDR3 is TGTGCCAGCAGCGTCCCTAACTCCACAGGGGCATTAAGATACAATGAGCAGTTCTTC. This chain joins TRBV9 and TRBJ2-1, with TRBD1 matching over 7 bases. V gave up 2 bases and J gave up 4 bases; unmatched junction bases: 18. The CDR3 has 19 residues. Per germline, CDR1 SGDLS and CDR2 YYNGEE.

This chain joins TRBV7-9 and TRBJ2-2; D remains ambiguous. The CDR3 is 13 amino acids. Germline-derived CDR1 and CDR2 are SEHNR and FQNEAQ (reference sequence). Between the trimmed V and J ends, which lost 4 bases and 6 bases, there was a span of 9 bases. For the CDR3, the DNA is TGTGCCAGCAGCTGGATGGGCTCCGGGGAGCTGTTTTTT. Amino acid sequence: CASSWMGSGELFF. The full variable domain, completed using reference TRBV7-9 and TRBJ2-2, is DTGVSQNPRHKITKRGQNVTFRCDPISEHNRLYWYRQTLGQGPEFLTYFQNEAQLEKSRLLSDRFSAERPKGSFSTLEIQRTEQGDSAMYLCASSWMGSGELFFGEGSRLTVL.

The rearrangement joins TRBV1 to TRBJ2-5; the table assigns TRBD2, which was not confirmed against the DNA. TRBV1 is a pseudogene segment. This CDR3 region has 13 residues. The CDR3 spells CTSRPEPRETQYF. The DNA of the CDR3 is TGCACCAGCAGACCGGAACCGAGGGAGACCCAGTACTTC.

This rearrangement joins TRBV6-4 to TRBJ2-1; 10 bases map to TRBD1. The CDR3 is 15 amino acids. V shed 0 bases and J 6 bases; nucleotides not matched to a gene: 2. Looked up from germline, CDR1 is MRHNA and CDR2 is SNTAGT. CDR3 sequence: CASSDSGTGVNEQFF. The CDR3 DNA reads as TGTGCCAGCAGTGACTCGGGGACAGGGGTCAATGAGCAGTTCTTC.

V usage is TRBV5-4 and J usage is TRBJ2-2; 9 nucleotides align to TRBD1. The CDR3 loop spans 16 amino acids. Trimming cost V 2 bases and J 6 bases; bases outside gene matches: 8. Germline V gene sequence: CDR1 SGHNT, CDR2 YYREEE (reference sequence). This CDR3 is CASSFGTGKDAGELFF. The CDR3 bases are TGTGCCAGCAGCTTCGGGACAGGGAAGGATGCCGGGGAGCTGTTTTTT.

A note on this clone: A junction end diverges from the germline sequence, so it may reflect a read error. The chain carries TRBV7-9 and TRBJ1-2; a possible D gene is TRBD1 (5 bases). Germline values: CDR1 SEHNR, CDR2 FQNEAQ (reference sequence). The CDR3 totals 14 residues. DNA for the CDR3: TGTTCCAGCAGCCTTTTGGGAGGGACCTATGGCTACACCTTC. Protein product: CSSSLLGGTYGYTF.

This clone was observed once. This sequence joins TRBV9 and TRBJ1-1; TRBD1 agrees at 11 bases. The CDR3 has 15 residues. Unmatched junction bases numbered 5, after V lost 4 bases and J lost 3 bases. Germline CDR1 and CDR2: SGDLS and YYNGEE. The CDR3 coding sequence is TGTGCCAGCAGCCTGGGGGACAGGGGGTACACTGAAGCTTTCTTT. Its protein is CASSLGDRGYTEAFF. The full variable domain, in which reference TRBV9 and TRBJ1-1 provide the parts outside the CDR3, is DSGVTQTPKHLITATGQRVTLRCSPRSGDLSVYWYQQSLDQGLQFLIQYYNGEERAKGNILERFSAQQFPDLHSELNLSSLELGDSALYFCASSLGDRGYTEAFFGQGTRLTVV.

J is TRBJ2-1 and V is TRBV11-3; the match to TRBD2 covers 12 bases. V dropped 5 bases and J dropped 8; count of bases not matched to a gene: 7. The CDR3 has 15 amino acids. Germline CDR1 is SGHNT and CDR2 is YENEEA. This CDR3 reads CASSLSSGRAYEQFF. CDR3 in DNA: TGTGCCAGCAGCCTCTCTAGCGGGAGGGCCTATGAGCAGTTCTTC.

The rearrangement joins TRBV5-1 to TRBJ2-5, with no clear D. Looked up from germline, CDR1 is SGHRS and CDR2 is YFSETQ. The CDR3 is 13 residues long. V dropped 2 bases and J dropped 1 base, with 6 bases sitting between them. The CDR3 DNA reads TGCGCCAGCAGCTTCTCCGGCCAAGAGACCCAGTACTTC. Its protein product is CASSFSGQETQYF.

V gene TRBV25-1 combines with J gene TRBJ2-1; 11 bases are a match to TRBD1. After removal of 6 bases from V and 7 bases from J, the junction contained 5 bases not matched to a gene. The CDR3 covers 14 residues. CDR1 and CDR2 from the germline V gene are MGHDK and SYGVNS. The CDR3 loop reads CASRLDRGPNEQFF. As DNA, the CDR3 is TGTGCCAGCAGATTGGACAGGGGGCCTAATGAGCAGTTCTTC.

The chain carries TRBV5-1 and TRBJ2-5; 11 bases agree with TRBD2. V gave up 0 bases and J gave up 1 base; unmatched junction bases: 5. Germline assignment: CDR1 SGHRS and CDR2 YFSETQ. CDR3 length: 17 residues. In DNA, the CDR3 is TGCGCCAGCAGCTTGGCCGGGCTAGCGGGGGGCCAAGAGACCCAGTACTTC. This encodes CASSLAGLAGGQETQYF.

V and J are TRBV5-6 and TRBJ2-5; the D gene is possibly TRBD2 (6 bases). Trimming left V 0 bases short and J 1 base short, with 10 bases between. The CDR3 sequence is 15 residues long. Germline V gives CDR1 SGHDT, CDR2 YYEEEE. CDR3 DNA: TGTGCCAGCAGCTTGGAGCGGGTCCTCCAAGAGACCCAGTACTTC. It translates to CASSLERVLQETQYF.